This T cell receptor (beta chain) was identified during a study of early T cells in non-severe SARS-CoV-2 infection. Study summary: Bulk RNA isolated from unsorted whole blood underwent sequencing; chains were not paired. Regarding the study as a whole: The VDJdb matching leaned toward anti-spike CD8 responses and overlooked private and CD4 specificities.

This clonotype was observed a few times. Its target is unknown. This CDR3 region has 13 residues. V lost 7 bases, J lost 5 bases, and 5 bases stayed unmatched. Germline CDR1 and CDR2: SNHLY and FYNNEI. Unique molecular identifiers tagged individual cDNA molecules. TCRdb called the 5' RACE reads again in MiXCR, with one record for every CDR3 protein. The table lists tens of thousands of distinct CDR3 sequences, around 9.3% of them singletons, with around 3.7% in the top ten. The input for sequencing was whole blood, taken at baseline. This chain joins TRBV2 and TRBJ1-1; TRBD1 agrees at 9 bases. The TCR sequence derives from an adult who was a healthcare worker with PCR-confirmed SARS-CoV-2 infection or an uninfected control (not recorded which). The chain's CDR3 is CASIEGQGTEAFF. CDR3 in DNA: TGTGCCAGCATCGAGGGACAGGGAACTGAAGCTTTCTTT.